This TCR beta chain stems from a study of PD-L1 blockade in urothelial cancer. Described time point: peripheral blood 6 weeks after treatment start. The CDR3 runs to 13 residues. The ends were cut back, 5 bases at V and 5 bases at J, with 12 bases in the middle. Looked up from germline, CDR1 is MNHNS and CDR2 is SASEGT. Assay used: immunoSEQ multiplex PCR; TCRdb lists only in-frame clones, some missing. The repertoire holds some 110,000 clones, about 89% seen once, with 1.5% to 2% in the top ten. J is TRBJ1-1 and V is TRBV6-1; D is possibly TRBD1 (5 bases). The origin of this receptor is a man between 60 and 70 years old with urothelial cancer. The material sequenced was PBMCs, taken around atezolizumab (anti-PD-L1) treatment. The CDR3 DNA reads TGTGCCAGCAGTCCCCAGGGTAGGACTGAAGCTTTCTTT. Translation: CASSPQGRTEAFF.